This T cell receptor (beta chain) was retrieved from a study of identical twins. TCRdb re-called the 5' RACE reads through MiXCR, storing one row per CDR3 protein. The sample includes some 660,000 distinct CDR3 sequences, around 8.3% of them seen just once. CDR3 length: 16 residues. CDR1 and CDR2 from the germline V gene are SGHRS and YFSETQ. V lost 2 bases, J lost 0 bases, and 12 bases lay in between. This clonotype was picked up many times. These sequences were also reported in another study, on yellow fever vaccine responses in identical twins.

The TCR was taken from a woman aged 18-35 years in good health. The chain carries TRBV5-1 and TRBJ2-1; tentatively, D is TRBD1 (5 bases). Sample: PBMCs. The CDR3 DNA sequence: TGCGCCAGCAGCTTTGGGGCGCCGAGCTCCTACAATGAGCAGTTCTTC. It yields the protein CASSFGAPSSYNEQFF.